This T cell receptor (beta chain) was observed in a study of blood T cells in healthy people across ages. Turning to this clonotype: As yet, its antigen is unknown.

The V gene end was trimmed by 7 bases and the J gene end by 4 bases; junction bases not matched to a gene: 8. The CDR3 extends over 14 amino acids. Germline-derived CDR1 and CDR2 are SGHRS and YFSETQ. Overall study findings and caveats: Across the age range, TCR beta diversity per million T cells fell in a roughly linear way. TCR beta diversity was tightly associated with the proportion of naive T cells.

Peripheral blood, around 9.4 milliliters per donor, was collected. A minimum of 7 million PBMCs was isolated per sample. For the second PCR, which ran for roughly 6 to 12 cycles, a sample-barcoded 5' primer and a J-beta primer mix were used. In TCRdb, the 5' RACE reads were re-called with MiXCR into one record per CDR3 protein. The table has about 640,000 distinct CDR3 sequences, approximately 50% seen once. This chain uses TRBV5-1 with TRBJ1-2; 9 nucleotides align to TRBD1. Sequenced material: blood. This receptor was obtained from a man between 60 and 70 years old in good health. The CDR3 sequence is CASRQDRGGYGYTF. DNA of the CDR3: TGCGCCAGCCGACAGGACAGGGGCGGCTATGGCTACACCTTC.